A selection of T cell receptor beta chains follows, all from one sample in a study of T cells in Graves' hyperthyroidism and ophthalmopathy. TCRdb redid the calling of the multiplex PCR reads with MiXCR, one entry per CDR3 protein. The sample carries 500,000 or so distinct CDR3 sequences, under 20% recorded once. The sequencing sample was made of blood. Receptors originate from a woman aged 18-35 years with Graves' ophthalmopathy. Both conserved end residues are trimmed from each CDR3. The order of the fields is D gene, V gene, J gene, CDR3 protein. D genes are given only for firm matches.

d_gene: .; v_gene: TRBV19; j_gene: TRBJ2-7; CDR3aa: ASTPGHSFPYEQY
d_gene: .; v_gene: TRBV20-1; j_gene: TRBJ1-3; CDR3aa: SANRRTSGNTIY
d_gene: .; v_gene: TRBV28; j_gene: TRBJ2-3; CDR3aa: ASSLWGTPSSDTQY
d_gene: .; v_gene: TRBV7-2; j_gene: TRBJ2-3; CDR3aa: ASSLVPPPGDTQY
d_gene: TRBD2; v_gene: TRBV20-1; j_gene: TRBJ2-7; CDR3aa: SARGLPYEQY
d_gene: .; v_gene: TRBV7-9; j_gene: TRBJ1-2; CDR3aa: AGSGGENYGYT
d_gene: .; v_gene: TRBV28; j_gene: TRBJ2-7; CDR3aa: ASSPDSGRYEQY
d_gene: .; v_gene: TRBV7-2; j_gene: TRBJ1-2; CDR3aa: ASSLGGTANYGYT
d_gene: .; v_gene: TRBV10-3; j_gene: TRBJ1-6; CDR3aa: AISESLGLGVTLH
d_gene: TRBD2; v_gene: TRBV9; j_gene: TRBJ2-3; CDR3aa: ASSVVVGSGRDTQY
d_gene: .; v_gene: TRBV10-1; j_gene: TRBJ2-5; CDR3aa: ASSRGDSYQETQY
d_gene: .; v_gene: TRBV19; j_gene: TRBJ1-2; CDR3aa: ASSIGTQATNYGYT
d_gene: .; v_gene: TRBV29-1; j_gene: TRBJ2-3; CDR3aa: SAQGTVSTDTQY
d_gene: .; v_gene: TRBV19; j_gene: TRBJ1-4; CDR3aa: ASSMGGPLGEKLF
d_gene: TRBD1; v_gene: TRBV19; j_gene: TRBJ1-2; CDR3aa: ASTEGQGGGYT
d_gene: .; v_gene: TRBV7-8; j_gene: TRBJ2-1; CDR3aa: ASYPPAGPVRYNEQF
d_gene: TRBD2; v_gene: TRBV6-1; j_gene: TRBJ2-3; CDR3aa: ATNSRGGQITDTQY
d_gene: .; v_gene: TRBV28; j_gene: TRBJ1-2; CDR3aa: ASSSDGRMGGYT
d_gene: TRBD1; v_gene: TRBV29-1; j_gene: TRBJ1-1; CDR3aa: SVEGTGKAF
d_gene: TRBD2; v_gene: TRBV20-1; j_gene: TRBJ2-1; CDR3aa: SARGLAGTLGSYNEQF
d_gene: TRBD1; v_gene: TRBV27; j_gene: TRBJ1-2; CDR3aa: ASSQSGTDLYGYT
d_gene: TRBD1; v_gene: TRBV27; j_gene: TRBJ2-2; CDR3aa: ASSTQGAEDTGELF
d_gene: .; v_gene: TRBV29-1; j_gene: TRBJ2-1; CDR3aa: SVELVGGNEQF
d_gene: TRBD2; v_gene: TRBV30; j_gene: TRBJ2-1; CDR3aa: AWSELAAYNEQF
d_gene: .; v_gene: TRBV9; j_gene: TRBJ2-1; CDR3aa: ASSVGGGGINEQF
d_gene: .; v_gene: TRBV4-2; j_gene: TRBJ1-4; CDR3aa: ASSQDGVGKDEKLF
d_gene: .; v_gene: TRBV19; j_gene: TRBJ1-1; CDR3aa: ASSIGVDEAF
d_gene: .; v_gene: TRBV6-1; j_gene: TRBJ1-6; CDR3aa: ASSLREAAPLH
d_gene: TRBD2; v_gene: TRBV20-1; j_gene: TRBJ2-7; CDR3aa: SASQLSSGSRWEQY
d_gene: .; v_gene: TRBV30; j_gene: TRBJ1-1; CDR3aa: AWSPGRSNTEAF
d_gene: TRBD1; v_gene: TRBV6-1; j_gene: TRBJ2-3; CDR3aa: ASRAIRDSLTDTQY
d_gene: .; v_gene: TRBV7-3; j_gene: TRBJ2-3; CDR3aa: ASSPYGLNTDTQY
d_gene: TRBD1; v_gene: TRBV30; j_gene: TRBJ1-2; CDR3aa: AWSRGLGGYT
d_gene: TRBD1; v_gene: TRBV29-1; j_gene: TRBJ1-2; CDR3aa: SVDMGQSPDYGYT
d_gene: .; v_gene: TRBV28; j_gene: TRBJ1-2; CDR3aa: ASRRQRNHYGYT
d_gene: TRBD2; v_gene: TRBV3-1; j_gene: TRBJ2-2; CDR3aa: ASSHSSRLAGAEGELF
d_gene: TRBD2; v_gene: TRBV18; j_gene: TRBJ2-3; CDR3aa: ASSPLAGDGTQY
d_gene: .; v_gene: TRBV4-1; j_gene: TRBJ2-1; CDR3aa: ASSQRGASVSYNEQF
d_gene: .; v_gene: TRBV12-3/TRBV12-4; j_gene: TRBJ2-3; CDR3aa: ASNYGGTDTQY
d_gene: .; v_gene: TRBV2; j_gene: TRBJ1-1; CDR3aa: ASNLDTEAF
d_gene: .; v_gene: TRBV6-2/TRBV6-3; j_gene: TRBJ2-4; CDR3aa: ASSAEQGRDIQY
d_gene: .; v_gene: TRBV20-1; j_gene: TRBJ2-3; CDR3aa: SAGTDTLTDTQY
d_gene: TRBD1; v_gene: TRBV4-1; j_gene: TRBJ1-1; CDR3aa: ASSPRGKTEAF
d_gene: .; v_gene: TRBV5-6; j_gene: TRBJ2-2; CDR3aa: ASSLELTAGELF
d_gene: .; v_gene: TRBV27; j_gene: TRBJ2-7; CDR3aa: ASSLGRAKDEQY
d_gene: .; v_gene: TRBV2; j_gene: TRBJ1-3; CDR3aa: ASNQGSSGNTIY
d_gene: TRBD1; v_gene: TRBV5-1; j_gene: TRBJ1-2; CDR3aa: ASTGTDYGYT
d_gene: .; v_gene: TRBV19; j_gene: TRBJ2-2; CDR3aa: ASSQASNTGELF
d_gene: .; v_gene: TRBV10-3; j_gene: TRBJ2-7; CDR3aa: AISVLDYEQY
d_gene: .; v_gene: TRBV20-1; j_gene: TRBJ1-1; CDR3aa: SVPQGYGAFQTEAF
d_gene: .; v_gene: TRBV5-4; j_gene: TRBJ1-2; CDR3aa: ASSPPPSTGGGYGYT
d_gene: .; v_gene: TRBV28; j_gene: TRBJ2-5; CDR3aa: ASSFNRLEPQEEETQY
d_gene: .; v_gene: TRBV20-1; j_gene: TRBJ2-1; CDR3aa: SARDRPLSGNYNEQF
d_gene: .; v_gene: TRBV3-1; j_gene: TRBJ2-2; CDR3aa: ASSQEGQNPGELF
d_gene: .; v_gene: TRBV27; j_gene: TRBJ1-6; CDR3aa: ASSSGSSSPLH
d_gene: .; v_gene: TRBV7-9; j_gene: TRBJ1-1; CDR3aa: ASSLKASTEAF
d_gene: .; v_gene: TRBV24-1; j_gene: TRBJ1-2; CDR3aa: ATSNRRARGYT
d_gene: TRBD2; v_gene: TRBV5-1; j_gene: TRBJ2-3; CDR3aa: ASSPGLAGPSTDTQY
d_gene: TRBD1; v_gene: TRBV27; j_gene: TRBJ1-2; CDR3aa: ASSWDRGLGYT
d_gene: .; v_gene: TRBV5-1; j_gene: TRBJ2-2; CDR3aa: ASSLNRQLNTGELF